This T cell receptor beta chain is drawn from a study of cytomegalovirus exposure and HLA in healthy donors. Turning to this clone: Its specificity is not known.

This CDR3 spans 16 amino acids. Trimming shortened V by 6 bases and J by 2 bases, and 20 bases separated the two germline ends. From germline, CDR1 is SGHDN and CDR2 FVKESK. Repertoires were generated with immunoSEQ multiplex PCR, while TCRdb's copy carries only in-frame clones and drops some. The table records 150,000 to 200,000 clones, 75% to 90% of them present only once. Whole-study findings and limits: The investigators catalogued 150 to 200 TCR beta chains as cytomegalovirus-associated. In the roughly 120 validation repertoires, approximately 94% of cluster scores exceeded 0, per a later analysis.

The chain carries TRBV14 and TRBJ2-7; a possible D gene is TRBD2 (5 bases). This receptor was identified in a woman aged 18-30 years in good health and CMV-seronegative. The sample was PBMCs. CDR3 residues: CASSHLTRSPPYEQYF. The CDR3 nucleotides read TGTGCCAGCAGTCACCTAACTAGATCCCCCCCCTACGAGCAGTACTTC.